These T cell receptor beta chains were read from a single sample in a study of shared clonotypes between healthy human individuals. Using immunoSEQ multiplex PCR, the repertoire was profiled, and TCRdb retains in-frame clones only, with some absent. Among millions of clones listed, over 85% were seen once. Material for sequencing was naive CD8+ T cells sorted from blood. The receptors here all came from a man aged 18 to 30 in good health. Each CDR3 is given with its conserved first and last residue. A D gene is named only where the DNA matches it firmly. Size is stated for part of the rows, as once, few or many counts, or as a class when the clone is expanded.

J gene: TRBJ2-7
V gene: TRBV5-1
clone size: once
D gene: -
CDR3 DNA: TGCGCCAGCAGCAAAATCAAGGGCTCCTACGAGCAGTACTTC
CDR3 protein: CASSKIKGSYEQYF

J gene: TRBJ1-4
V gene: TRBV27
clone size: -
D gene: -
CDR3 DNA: TGTGCCAGCAGGTCAGGGGTTATGGGTGAAAAACTGTTTTTT
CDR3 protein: CASRSGVMGEKLFF

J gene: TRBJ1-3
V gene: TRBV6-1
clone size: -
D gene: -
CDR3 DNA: TGTGCCAGCAGTGAAATGGGCCAGAGCTCTGGAAACACCATATATTTT
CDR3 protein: CASSEMGQSSGNTIYF

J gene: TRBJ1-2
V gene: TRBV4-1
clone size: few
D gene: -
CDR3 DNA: TGCGCCAGCAGCCAAGGGACAGCCTATGGCTACACCTTC
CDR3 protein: CASSQGTAYGYTF

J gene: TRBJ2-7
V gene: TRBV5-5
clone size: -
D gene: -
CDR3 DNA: TGTGCCAGCAGCTTGGAACGGGGGACCTACGAGCAGTACTTC
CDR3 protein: CASSLERGTYEQYF

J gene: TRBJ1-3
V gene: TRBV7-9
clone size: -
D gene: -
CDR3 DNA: TGTGCCAGCAACCGAATGGGAGCTACCTCTGGAAACACCATATATTTT
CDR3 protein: CASNRMGATSGNTIYF

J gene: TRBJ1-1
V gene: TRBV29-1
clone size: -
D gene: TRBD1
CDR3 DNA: TGCAGCGTAGCCGGGACAGGGGATTACGGGACTGAAGCTTTCTTT
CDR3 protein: CSVAGTGDYGTEAFF

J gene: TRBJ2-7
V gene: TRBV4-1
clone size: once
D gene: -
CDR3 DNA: TGCGCCAGCAGCCAAGAGGCAGCGGCCGAGCAGTACTTC
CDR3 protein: CASSQEAAAEQYF

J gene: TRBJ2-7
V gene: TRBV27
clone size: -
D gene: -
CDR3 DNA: TGTGCCAGCCGGGCGGGGGCTGACTACGAGCAGTACTTC
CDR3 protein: CASRAGADYEQYF

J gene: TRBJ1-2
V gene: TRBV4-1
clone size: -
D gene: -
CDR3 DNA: TGCGCCAGCAGCCAAGATTGGGAGGAGGGCTACACCTTC
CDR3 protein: CASSQDWEEGYTF

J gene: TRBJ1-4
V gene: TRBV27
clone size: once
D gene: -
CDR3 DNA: TGTGCCAGCAGTCCTCAGGGCCCGCTAGGCACTAATGAAAAACTGTTTTTT
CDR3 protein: CASSPQGPLGTNEKLFF

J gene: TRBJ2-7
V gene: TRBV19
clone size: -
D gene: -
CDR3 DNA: TGTGCCAGTAGTCGGGGCTTCTCCTACGAGCAGTACTTC
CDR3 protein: CASSRGFSYEQYF

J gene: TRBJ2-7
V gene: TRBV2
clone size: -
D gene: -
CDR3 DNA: TGTGCCAGCAGTGAATGGGGGAGCACGAACGAGCAGTACTTC
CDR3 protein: CASSEWGSTNEQYF

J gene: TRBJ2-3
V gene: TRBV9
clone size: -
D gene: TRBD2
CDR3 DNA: TGTGCCAGCAGCGTACTAGCGGGGGGCGGCACAGATACGCAGTATTTT
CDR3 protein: CASSVLAGGGTDTQYF

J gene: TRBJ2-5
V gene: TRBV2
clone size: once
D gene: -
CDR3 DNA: TGTGCCAGCAGGGAGGGACGGGTCCAAGAGACCCAGTACTTC
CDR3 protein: CASREGRVQETQYF

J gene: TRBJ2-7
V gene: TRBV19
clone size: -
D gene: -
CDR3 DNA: TGTGCCAGTAGTACGCAGTCCGGGACACTCATCTACGAGCAGTACTTC
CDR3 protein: CASSTQSGTLIYEQYF

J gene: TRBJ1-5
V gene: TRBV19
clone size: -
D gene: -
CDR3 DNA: TGTGCCAGTAGTATAAGCCCAACAGGGATTCTTCAGCCCCAGCATTTT
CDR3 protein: CASSISPTGILQPQHF

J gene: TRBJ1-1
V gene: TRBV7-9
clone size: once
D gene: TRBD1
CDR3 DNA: TGTGCCAGCAGCTTCAAGACAGGGGGCTACACTGAAGCTTTCTTT
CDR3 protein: CASSFKTGGYTEAFF

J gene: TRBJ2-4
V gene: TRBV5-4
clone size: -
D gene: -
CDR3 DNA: TGTGCCAGCAGCGCCCCGGGAGCGAGAAACATTCAGTACTTC
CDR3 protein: CASSAPGARNIQYF

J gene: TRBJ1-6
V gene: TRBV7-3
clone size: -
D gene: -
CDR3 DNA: TGTGCCAGCAGCCCAGGGTTAGGCGGTTCACCCCTCCACTTT
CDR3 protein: CASSPGLGGSPLHF

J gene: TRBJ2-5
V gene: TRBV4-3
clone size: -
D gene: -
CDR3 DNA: TGCGCCAGCAGCCGTCTCTTAGCGGTCCAAGAGACCCAGTACTTC
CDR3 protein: CASSRLLAVQETQYF

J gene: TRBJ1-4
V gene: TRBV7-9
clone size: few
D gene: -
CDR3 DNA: TGTGCCAGCAGCTTATCGGTGGACAGCCACGGGGGATCTGAAAAACTGTTTTTT
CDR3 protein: CASSLSVDSHGGSEKLFF

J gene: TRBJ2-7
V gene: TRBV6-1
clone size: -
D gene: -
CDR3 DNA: TGTGCCAGCAGTGATTTCCCGGGATCGACCTACGAGCAGTACTTC
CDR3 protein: CASSDFPGSTYEQYF

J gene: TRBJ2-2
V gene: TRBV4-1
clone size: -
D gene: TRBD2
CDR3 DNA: TGCGCCAGCAGCCCTTGGGGACTAGCGGGAGTAAACCCTTACGCCGGGGAGCTGTTTTTT
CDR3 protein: CASSPWGLAGVNPYAGELFF

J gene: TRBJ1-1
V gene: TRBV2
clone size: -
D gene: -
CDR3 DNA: TGTGCCAGTCCCGGACCGACGAACACTGAAGCTTTCTTT
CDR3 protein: CASPGPTNTEAFF

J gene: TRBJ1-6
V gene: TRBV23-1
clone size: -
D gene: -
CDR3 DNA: TGCGCCAGCAGTCAATTCGGGTTCAACCTTAATTCACCCCTCCACTTT
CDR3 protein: CASSQFGFNLNSPLHF

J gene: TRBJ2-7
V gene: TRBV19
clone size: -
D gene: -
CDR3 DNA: TGTGCCAGTAGCCTACGGCTAGCGACCTACGAGCAGTACTTC
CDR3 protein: CASSLRLATYEQYF

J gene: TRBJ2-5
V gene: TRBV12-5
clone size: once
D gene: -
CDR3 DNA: TGTGCTAGTGGTTTGGCCACCGGACGAAGCCAAGAGACCCAGTACTTC
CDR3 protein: CASGLATGRSQETQYF

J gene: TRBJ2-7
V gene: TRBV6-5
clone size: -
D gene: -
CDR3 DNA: TGTGCCAGCAGTTACCAAGACACGGGGTATGAGCAGTACTTC
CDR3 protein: CASSYQDTGYEQYF

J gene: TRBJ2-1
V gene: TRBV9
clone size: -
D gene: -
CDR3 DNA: TGTGCCAGCAGCGTCGGGACAGAGCAGTTCTTC
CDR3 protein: CASSVGTEQFF

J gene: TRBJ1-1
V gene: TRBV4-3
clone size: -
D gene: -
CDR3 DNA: TGCGCCAGCAGCCGCGCTTGGGGGATATCGATGAACACTGAAGCTTTCTTT
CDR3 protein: CASSRAWGISMNTEAFF

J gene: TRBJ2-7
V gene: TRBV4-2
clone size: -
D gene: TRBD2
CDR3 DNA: TGTGCCAGCAGCCAACCCGGGACTAGCGGGAGTGCCTACGAGCAGTACTTC
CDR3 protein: CASSQPGTSGSAYEQYF

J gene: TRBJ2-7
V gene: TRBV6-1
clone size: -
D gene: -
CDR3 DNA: TGTGCCAGCAGTAGACAGCTCTCCTACGAGCAGTACTTC
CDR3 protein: CASSRQLSYEQYF

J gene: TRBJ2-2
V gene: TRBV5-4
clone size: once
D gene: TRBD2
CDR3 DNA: TGTGCCAGCAGCCGGGGACTAGCGGGGGGTAACACCGGGGAGCTGTTTTTT
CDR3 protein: CASSRGLAGGNTGELFF

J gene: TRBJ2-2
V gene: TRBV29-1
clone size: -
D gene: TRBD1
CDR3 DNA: TGCAGCGTTGTAGACAGGGACCTGAACACCGGGGAGCTGTTTTTT
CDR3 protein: CSVVDRDLNTGELFF

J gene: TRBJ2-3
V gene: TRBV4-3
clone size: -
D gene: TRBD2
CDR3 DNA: TGCGCCAGCAGTCCCCTGGCGGGAGACCCCACAGATACGCAGTATTTT
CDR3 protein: CASSPLAGDPTDTQYF

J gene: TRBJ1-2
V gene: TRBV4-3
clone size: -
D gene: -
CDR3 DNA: TGCGCCAGCAGCCAAGATTCGGACAGCCTGAATGGCTACACCTTC
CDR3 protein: CASSQDSDSLNGYTF

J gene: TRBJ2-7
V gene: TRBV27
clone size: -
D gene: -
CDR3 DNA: TGTGCCAGCAGCCCTACAGGGTCAGCTTCCTACGAGCAGTACTTC
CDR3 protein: CASSPTGSASYEQYF

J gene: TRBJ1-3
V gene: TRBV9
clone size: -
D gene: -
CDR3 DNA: TGTGCCAGCAGCGTAGATGGCGACACGGACACCATATATTTT
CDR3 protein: CASSVDGDTDTIYF

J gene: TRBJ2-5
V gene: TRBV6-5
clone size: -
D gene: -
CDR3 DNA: TGTGCCAGCAGTTTAGAGGGGGGGCGAGAGACCCAGTACTTC
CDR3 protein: CASSLEGGRETQYF

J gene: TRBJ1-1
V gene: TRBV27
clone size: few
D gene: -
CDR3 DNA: TGTGCCAGCAGCCTGACAGGGAACACTGAAGCTTTCTTT
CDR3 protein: CASSLTGNTEAFF

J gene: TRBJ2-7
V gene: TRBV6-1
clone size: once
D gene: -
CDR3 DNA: TGTGCCAGCAGTTCCTATGCAGGAGAGACCTACGAGCAGTACTTC
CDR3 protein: CASSSYAGETYEQYF

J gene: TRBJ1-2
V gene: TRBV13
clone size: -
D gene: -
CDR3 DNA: TGTGCCAGCAGCTCCCTGGGGACCCTTGGCTATGGCTACACCTTC
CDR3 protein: CASSSLGTLGYGYTF

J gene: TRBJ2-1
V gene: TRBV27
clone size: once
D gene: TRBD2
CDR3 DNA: TGTGCCAGCAGTACGGGACTAGCGGGAGCCTACAATGAGCAGTTCTTC
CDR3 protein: CASSTGLAGAYNEQFF

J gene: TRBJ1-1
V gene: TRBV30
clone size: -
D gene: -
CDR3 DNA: TGTGCCTGGGGCCAGGGATTCGGGACTGAAGCTTTCTTT
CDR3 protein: CAWGQGFGTEAFF

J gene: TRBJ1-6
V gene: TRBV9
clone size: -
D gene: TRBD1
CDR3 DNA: TGTGCCAGCAGCGTCACAGGGGGTGAGTCACCCCTCCACTTT
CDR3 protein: CASSVTGGESPLHF